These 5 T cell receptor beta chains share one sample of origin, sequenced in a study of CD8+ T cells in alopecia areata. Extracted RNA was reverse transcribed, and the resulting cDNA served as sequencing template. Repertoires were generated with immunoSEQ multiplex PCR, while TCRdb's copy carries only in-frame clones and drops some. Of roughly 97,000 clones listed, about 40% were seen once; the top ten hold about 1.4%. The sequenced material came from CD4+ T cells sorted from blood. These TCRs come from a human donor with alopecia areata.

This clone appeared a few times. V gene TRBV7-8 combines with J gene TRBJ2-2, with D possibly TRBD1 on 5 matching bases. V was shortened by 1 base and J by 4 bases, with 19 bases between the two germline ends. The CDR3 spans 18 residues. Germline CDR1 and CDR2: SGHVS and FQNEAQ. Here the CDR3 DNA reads TGTGCCAGCAGCTTAGATGGTCGGCGACAGAGAGCCACCGGGGAGCTGTTTTTT. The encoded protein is CASSLDGRRQRATGELFF.

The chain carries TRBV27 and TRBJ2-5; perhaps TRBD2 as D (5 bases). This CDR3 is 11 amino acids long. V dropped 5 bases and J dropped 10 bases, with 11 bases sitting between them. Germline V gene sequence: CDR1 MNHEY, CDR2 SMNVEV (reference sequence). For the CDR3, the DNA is TGTGCCAGCAGTGACTACAGAGACCAGTACTTC. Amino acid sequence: CASSDYRDQYF.

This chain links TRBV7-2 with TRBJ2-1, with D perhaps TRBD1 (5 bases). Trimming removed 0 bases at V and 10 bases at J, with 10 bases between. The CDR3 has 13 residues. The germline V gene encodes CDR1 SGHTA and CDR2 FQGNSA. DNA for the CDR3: TGTGCCAGCAGCTTAGCGGCAGGGCCAGAGCAGTTCTTC. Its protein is CASSLAAGPEQFF.

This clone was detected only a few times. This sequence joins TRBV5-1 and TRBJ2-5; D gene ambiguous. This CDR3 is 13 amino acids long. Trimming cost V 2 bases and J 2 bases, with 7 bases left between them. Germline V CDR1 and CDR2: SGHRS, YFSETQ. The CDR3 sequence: CASSLPFQETQYF. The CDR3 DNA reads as TGCGCCAGCAGCTTACCCTTTCAAGAGACCCAGTACTTC. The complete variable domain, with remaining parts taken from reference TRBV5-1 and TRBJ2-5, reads KAGVTQTPRYLIKTRGQQVTLSCSPISGHRSVSWYQQTPGQGLQFLFEYFSETQRNKGNFPGRFSGRQFSNSRSEMNVSTLELGDSALYLCASSLPFQETQYFGPGTRLLVL.

The DNA for the CDR3 is TGTGCCACCAGCAGGATGGAGGGCTACGAGCAGTACTTC. It specifies CATSRMEGYEQYF. This rearrangement joins TRBV15 to TRBJ2-7; D is perhaps TRBD2 (6 bases). V was clipped by 3 bases and J by 3 bases, with 9 bases between them. Germline loops: CDR1 LNHNV, CDR2 YYDKDF (reference sequence). This CDR3 has 13 amino acids.